Following are 12 T cell receptor beta chains from one sample sequenced in a study of CD8 T cells in Susac syndrome. An amount of RNA that ranged from roughly 0.5 to 1 ug was reverse transcribed with random hexamers. TCRdb used MiXCR to reprocess the immunoSEQ multiplex PCR reads, holding one entry per CDR3 protein. The sample shows 210,000 or so distinct CDR3 sequences, approximately 94% of them seen only once. Source material: CD4+ T cells from PBMCs. The receptors were sampled from a human donor with Susac syndrome.

This chain joins TRBV6-2 or TRBV6-3 and TRBJ1-1, with D maybe TRBD1 (5 bases). The CDR3 is made up of 14 amino acids. Germline CDR1 reads MNHEY; CDR2 reads SVGEGT. V dropped 5 bases and J dropped 6 bases, with 16 bases sitting between them. As DNA, the CDR3 is TGTGCCAGCAGTACGCCGGGACCCAGCCCTGAAGCTTTCTTT. Encoded protein: CASSTPGPSPEAFF.

The rearrangement links TRBV6-5 to TRBJ1-1; weak D call: TRBD1 (6 bases). Trimming removed 0 bases from V and 0 bases from J, with 11 bases in between. Germline-derived CDR1 and CDR2 are MNHEY and SVGAGI. The CDR3 sequence is 16 residues long. The CDR3 bases are TGTGCCAGCAGTTACTCGGGGGCAGCCTTGAACACTGAAGCTTTCTTT. Protein sequence: CASSYSGAALNTEAFF.

The chain recombines TRBV19 with TRBJ2-7; D is perhaps TRBD1 or TRBD2 (7 bases each). V was pared by 3 bases and J by 4 bases, with 10 bases between. The CDR3 has 13 residues. CDR1 LNHDA and CDR2 SQIVND come from the germline V gene (reference sequence). CDR3 coding DNA: TGTGCCAGTAGTATCCAGGGGGGGTACGAGCAGTACTTC. Translating it yields CASSIQGGYEQYF.

The chain carries TRBV6-6 and TRBJ2-5; D may be TRBD1 (6 bases). Trimming took 6 bases from V and 0 from J, leaving 17 bases between them. The germline V gene encodes CDR1 MNHNY and CDR2 SVGAGI (reference sequence). The CDR3 consists of 16 residues. The CDR3 here is CASRDNGQWYQETQYF. CDR3 DNA: TGTGCCAGCAGGGACAACGGACAGTGGTACCAAGAGACCCAGTACTTC.

The chain links TRBV24-1 to TRBJ2-5, with TRBD1 as a possible D gene (5 bases). The CDR3 sequence is 15 residues long. Looked up from germline, CDR1 is KGHDR and CDR2 is SFDVKD. With 2 bases removed from V and 5 bases from J, the gap between germline ends came to 14 bases. This chain's CDR3 is CATSDSGWGQETQYF. In DNA form, the CDR3 reads TGTGCCACCAGTGATTCTGGGTGGGGCCAGGAGACCCAGTACTTC.

V and J are TRBV25-1 and TRBJ1-1; no clear D gene. Between the trimmed V and J ends, which lost 8 bases and 4 bases, there was a span of 8 bases. The CDR3 contains 11 residues. CDR1 and CDR2 from the germline V gene are MGHDK and SYGVNS. The CDR3 region has the DNA TGTGCCAGCTCCGGTAGCACTGAAGCTTTCTTT. The encoded protein is CASSGSTEAFF.

This rearrangement joins TRBV20-1 to TRBJ1-1, with D hard to call. The V gene lost 3 bases and the J gene lost 0 bases, with 8 bases spanning the gap. Germline V gene lookup returns CDR1 DFQATT and CDR2 SNEGSKA (reference sequence). The CDR3 spans 13 residues. The CDR3 DNA reads TGCAGTGCTAGCCCATCCATGAACACTGAAGCTTTCTTT. Its protein is CSASPSMNTEAFF.

The chain uses TRBV6-2 or TRBV6-3 and TRBJ2-5; D remains unclear. The germline V gene has CDR1 MNHEY and CDR2 SVGEGT. V was clipped by 5 bases and J by 0 bases, with 7 bases between them. The CDR3 contains 13 residues. In nucleotides, the CDR3 is TGTGCCAGCAGTCTCGTGTACCAAGAGACCCAGTACTTC. Amino acid sequence: CASSLVYQETQYF.

This clonotype came up once. V usage is TRBV20-1 and J usage is TRBJ2-3; D perhaps matches TRBD1 (6 bases). The V end was cut by 5 bases, the J end by 1 base, with 13 bases between. The germline V gene encodes CDR1 DFQATT and CDR2 SNEGSKA (reference sequence). The CDR3 extends over 14 amino acids. The CDR3 DNA reads as TGCAGTGCTCGCGGATCAGGGGGCACAGATACGCAGTATTTT. Protein: CSARGSGGTDTQYF.

The chain carries TRBV5-1 and TRBJ2-7; 7 bases agree with TRBD1. Germline V gene sequence: CDR1 SGHRS, CDR2 YFSETQ. V was pared by 0 bases and J by 9 bases, with 9 bases of the junction left unmatched. This CDR3 comprises 14 residues. The DNA for the CDR3 is TGCGCCAGCAGCTTGGACGGGACAGCGGCTTGGCAGTACTTC. Translating it yields CASSLDGTAAWQYF.

In nucleotides, the CDR3 is TGCAGCGCCGTGGGTGTTCGGGCTGCCAACTCCTACGAGCAGTACTTC. Protein product: CSAVGVRAANSYEQYF. V and J are TRBV29-1 and TRBJ2-7; D unclear. Germline V lookup: CDR1 SQVTM, CDR2 ANQGSEA. The length of the CDR3 is 16 residues. V was trimmed by 7 bases and J by 0 bases, leaving 22 bases between them.

The chain recombines TRBV6-2 or TRBV6-3 with TRBJ1-2; D remains ambiguous. Deletions cut 4 bases from V and 7 bases from J, with 10 bases between. The CDR3 covers 12 residues. Germline V CDR1 and CDR2: MNHEY, SVGEGT. The CDR3 coding sequence is TGTGCCAGCAGTTCCGAGTCCTTTGGCTACACCTTC. Translating it yields CASSSESFGYTF.